This T cell receptor (beta chain) was identified in a study of OX40 agonist ivuxolimab in advanced cancers. Study summary: Previous treatment with anti-PD-1, anti-PD-L1 or anti-CTLA-4 therapy was allowed; about 37% had received some.

Sequenced by immunoSEQ multiplex PCR; TCRdb stores in-frame clones only, minus some. Seen here are approximately 40,000 clones, nearly 90% observed once, and the top ten hold roughly 12%. CDR1 MNHNS and CDR2 SASEGT come from the germline V gene. V was clipped by 8 bases and J by 4 bases; unmatched bases: 4. This CDR3 contains 15 residues. The receptor was isolated from an adult with an advanced solid tumor such as melanoma, head and neck, liver or kidney cancer. The chain carries TRBV6-1 and TRBJ2-3; 15 bases are shared with TRBD2. The source material was CD4+ or CD8+ T cells sorted from blood, sampled in a trial of the OX40 agonist ivuxolimab. The DNA for the CDR3 is TGTGCCAGCTCTGGACTAGCGGGAGGGCCAGATACGCAGTATTTT. It yields the protein CASSGLAGGPDTQYF.